This T cell receptor beta chain was observed in a study of T cell repertoires in cytomegalovirus infection. About the research overall: The public TCR beta signatures pointed to both CMV infection and matching HLA type.

TCRdb recomputed calls from the reads with MiXCR, one row per CDR3 protein. The sample has around 180,000 distinct CDR3 sequences, approximately 20% seen once. This clonotype occurred a few times. The antigen is not known. Study results and limitations: Within the response measured ex vivo, HLA-C-restricted CMV-specific TCR beta clonotypes were dominant. Identification of carriers of CMV plus the relevant HLA was achieved through cumulative public TCR beta family frequency.

CDR1 is SNHLY, CDR2 FYNNEI, per germline. CDR3 length: 16 residues. V lost 5 bases to trimming and J lost 2 bases, with 13 bases between them. This sequence joins TRBV2 and TRBJ1-6; D possibly corresponds to TRBD1 (5 bases). The TCR was taken from a human donor in good health (CMV status not recorded). Some clones in this sample may be carry-over from other donors' samples. The sequencing sample was made of PBMCs. The CDR3 DNA sequence: TGTGCCAGCAGTAAACGGGGGGATGCCTATAATTCACCCCTCCACTTT. Encoded protein: CASSKRGDAYNSPLHF. Full variable domain (rest looked up from reference TRBV2 and TRBJ1-6): EPEVTQTPSHQVTQMGQEVILRCVPISNHLYFYWYRQILGQKVEFLVSFYNNEISEKSEIFDDQFSVERPDGSNFTLKIRSTKLEDSAMYFCASSKRGDAYNSPLHFGNGTRLTVT.